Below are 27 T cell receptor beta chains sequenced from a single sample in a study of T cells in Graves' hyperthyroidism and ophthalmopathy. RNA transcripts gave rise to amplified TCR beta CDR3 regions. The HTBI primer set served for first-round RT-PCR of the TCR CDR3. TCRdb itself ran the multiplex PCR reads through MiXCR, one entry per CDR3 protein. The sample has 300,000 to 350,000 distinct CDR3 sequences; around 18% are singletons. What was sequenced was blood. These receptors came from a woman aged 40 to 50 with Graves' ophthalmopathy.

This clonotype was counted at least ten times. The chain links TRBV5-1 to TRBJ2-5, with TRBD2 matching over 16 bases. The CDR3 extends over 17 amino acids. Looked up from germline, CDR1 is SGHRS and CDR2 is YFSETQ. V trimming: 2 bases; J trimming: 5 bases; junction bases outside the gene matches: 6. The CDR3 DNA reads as TGCGCCAGCAGCTTCCTGGGACTAGCGGGAGGGTTGGAGACCCAGTACTTC. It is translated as CASSFLGLAGGLETQYF. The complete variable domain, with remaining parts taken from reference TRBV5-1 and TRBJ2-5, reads KAGVTQTPRYLIKTRGQQVTLSCSPISGHRSVSWYQQTPGQGLQFLFEYFSETQRNKGNFPGRFSGRQFSNSRSEMNVSTLELGDSALYLCASSFLGLAGGLETQYFGPGTRLLVL.

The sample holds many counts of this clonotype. The CDR3 region has the DNA TGTGCCAGCAGGCCGGGACAGGGGACCACTGAAGCTTTCTTT. This encodes CASRPGQGTTEAFF. The genes are TRBV6-5 and TRBJ1-1, with 10 bases matching TRBD1. The CDR3 runs 14 residues. Germline V gene data show CDR1 as MNHEY and CDR2 as SVGAGI. V lost 6 bases and J lost 4; bases outside the gene matches: 5.

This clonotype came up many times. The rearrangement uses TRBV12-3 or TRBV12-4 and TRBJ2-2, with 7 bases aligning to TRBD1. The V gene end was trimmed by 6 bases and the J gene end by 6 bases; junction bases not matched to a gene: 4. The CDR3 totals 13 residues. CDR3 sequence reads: CASSIGTAGELFF. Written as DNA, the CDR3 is TGTGCCAGCAGCATAGGGACAGCCGGGGAGCTGTTTTTT.

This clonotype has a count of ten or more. CDR3 protein: CASSAQKGVPNEQFF. For the CDR3, the DNA is TGTGCCAGCAGCGCCCAGAAGGGGGTTCCGAATGAGCAGTTCTTC. The chain carries TRBV6-5 and TRBJ2-1; perhaps TRBD1 as D (6 bases). From germline, CDR1 is MNHEY and CDR2 SVGAGI. Trimming took 6 bases from V and 7 from J, leaving 19 bases between them. The CDR3 length is 15 residues.

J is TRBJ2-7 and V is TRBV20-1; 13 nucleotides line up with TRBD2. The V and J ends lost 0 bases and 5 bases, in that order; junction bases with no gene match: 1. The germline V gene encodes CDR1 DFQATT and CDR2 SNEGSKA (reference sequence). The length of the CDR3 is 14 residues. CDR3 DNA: TGCAGTGCTAGAGATACTAGCGGGAGGGACGAGCAGTACTTC. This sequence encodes CSARDTSGRDEQYF.

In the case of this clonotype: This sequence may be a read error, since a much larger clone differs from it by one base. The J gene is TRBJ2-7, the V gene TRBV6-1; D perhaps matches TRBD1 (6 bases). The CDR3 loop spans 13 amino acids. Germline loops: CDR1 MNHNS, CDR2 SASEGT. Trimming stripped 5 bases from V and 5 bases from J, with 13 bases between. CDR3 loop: CASSLQGPHEQYF. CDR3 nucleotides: TGTGCCAGCAGTCTCCAGGGGCCCCACGAGCAGTACTTC.

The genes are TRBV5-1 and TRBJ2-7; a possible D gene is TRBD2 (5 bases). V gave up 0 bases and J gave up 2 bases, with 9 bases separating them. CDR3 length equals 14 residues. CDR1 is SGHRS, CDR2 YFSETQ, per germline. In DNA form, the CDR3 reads TGCGCCAGCAGCTTGGTGGCGAGGGCCTACGAGCAGTACTTC. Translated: CASSLVARAYEQYF.

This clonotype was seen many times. The CDR3 sequence: CSAREPGTSYGYTF. CDR3 DNA: TGCAGTGCTAGAGAACCGGGGACGAGCTATGGCTACACCTTC. The rearrangement joins TRBV20-1 to TRBJ1-2; maybe TRBD1 (5 bases). CDR3 length: 14 amino acids. V was shortened by 0 bases and J by 4 bases, with 12 bases between the two germline ends. CDR1 is DFQATT and CDR2 is SNEGSKA in the germline V gene (reference sequence).

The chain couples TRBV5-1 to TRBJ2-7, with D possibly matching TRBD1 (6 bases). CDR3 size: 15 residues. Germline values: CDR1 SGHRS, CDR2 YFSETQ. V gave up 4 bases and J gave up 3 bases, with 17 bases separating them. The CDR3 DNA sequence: TGCGCCAGCAGCACACAGGGTAATGCCGACTACGAGCAGTACTTC. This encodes CASSTQGNADYEQYF.

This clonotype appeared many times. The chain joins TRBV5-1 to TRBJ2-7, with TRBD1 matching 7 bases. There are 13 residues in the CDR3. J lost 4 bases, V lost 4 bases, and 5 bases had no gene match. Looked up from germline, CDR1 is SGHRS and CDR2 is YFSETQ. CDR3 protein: CASSDRAEYEQYF. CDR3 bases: TGCGCCAGCAGCGACAGGGCCGAATACGAGCAGTACTTC.

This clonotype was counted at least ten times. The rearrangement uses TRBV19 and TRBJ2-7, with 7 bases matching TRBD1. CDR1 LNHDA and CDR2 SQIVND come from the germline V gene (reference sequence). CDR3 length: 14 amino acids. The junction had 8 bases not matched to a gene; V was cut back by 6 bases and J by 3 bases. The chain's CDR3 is CASSPGTAFYEQYF. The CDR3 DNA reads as TGTGCCAGTAGCCCCGGGACAGCCTTCTACGAGCAGTACTTC.

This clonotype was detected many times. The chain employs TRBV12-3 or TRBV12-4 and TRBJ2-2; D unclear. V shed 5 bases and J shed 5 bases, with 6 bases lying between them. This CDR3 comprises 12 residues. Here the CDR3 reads CASSPLTGELFF. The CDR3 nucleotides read TGTGCCAGCAGTCCCTTAACCGGGGAGCTGTTTTTT.

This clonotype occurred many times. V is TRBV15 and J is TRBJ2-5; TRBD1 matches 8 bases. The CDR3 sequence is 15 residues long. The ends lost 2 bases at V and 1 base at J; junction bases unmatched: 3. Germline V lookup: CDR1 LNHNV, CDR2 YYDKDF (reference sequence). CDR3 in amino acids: CATSRSTGGQETQYF. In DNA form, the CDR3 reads TGTGCCACCAGCAGATCCACAGGGGGCCAAGAGACCCAGTACTTC.

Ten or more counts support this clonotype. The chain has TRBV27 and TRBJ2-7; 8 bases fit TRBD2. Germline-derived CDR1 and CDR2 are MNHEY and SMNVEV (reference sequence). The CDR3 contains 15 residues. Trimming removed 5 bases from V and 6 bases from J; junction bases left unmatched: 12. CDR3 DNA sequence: TGTGCCAGCAGTCCCCAGAGACTAGCGATATTCGAGCAGTACTTC. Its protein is CASSPQRLAIFEQYF.

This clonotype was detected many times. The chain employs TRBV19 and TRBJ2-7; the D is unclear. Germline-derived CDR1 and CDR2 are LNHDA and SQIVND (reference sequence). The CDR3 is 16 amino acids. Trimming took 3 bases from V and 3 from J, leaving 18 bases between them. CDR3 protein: CASSMKSGQVGYEQYF. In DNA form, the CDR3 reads TGTGCCAGTAGTATGAAGAGTGGGCAGGTTGGCTACGAGCAGTACTTC. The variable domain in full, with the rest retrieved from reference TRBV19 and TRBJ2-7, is DGGITQSPKYLFRKEGQNVTLSCEQNLNHDAMYWYRQDPGQGLRLIYYSQIVNDFQKGDIAEGYSVSREKKESFPLTVTSAQKNPTAFYLCASSMKSGQVGYEQYFGPGTRLTVT.

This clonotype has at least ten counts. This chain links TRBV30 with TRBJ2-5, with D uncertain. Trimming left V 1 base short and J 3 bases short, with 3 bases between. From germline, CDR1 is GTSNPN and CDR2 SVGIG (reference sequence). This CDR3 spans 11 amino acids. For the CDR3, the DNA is TGTGCCTGGAGTGCTAAAGAGACCCAGTACTTC. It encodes CAWSAKETQYF.

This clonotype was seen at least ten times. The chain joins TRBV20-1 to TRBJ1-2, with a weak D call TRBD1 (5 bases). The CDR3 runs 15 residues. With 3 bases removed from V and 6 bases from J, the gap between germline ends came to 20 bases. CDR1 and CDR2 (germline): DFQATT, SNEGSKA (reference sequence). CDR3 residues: CSARGEGRWMDGYTF. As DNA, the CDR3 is TGCAGTGCTAGGGGGGAGGGCAGATGGATGGATGGCTACACCTTC.

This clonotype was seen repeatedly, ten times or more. CDR3 sequence reads: CASSPDGVNQPQHF. The CDR3 DNA follows: TGTGCCAGCAGCCCAGACGGGGTGAATCAGCCCCAGCATTTT. V gene TRBV7-9 combines with J gene TRBJ1-5, with D uncertain. This CDR3 spans 14 amino acids. From germline, CDR1 is SEHNR and CDR2 FQNEAQ (reference sequence). Trimming left V 5 bases short and J 4 bases short, with 12 bases between.

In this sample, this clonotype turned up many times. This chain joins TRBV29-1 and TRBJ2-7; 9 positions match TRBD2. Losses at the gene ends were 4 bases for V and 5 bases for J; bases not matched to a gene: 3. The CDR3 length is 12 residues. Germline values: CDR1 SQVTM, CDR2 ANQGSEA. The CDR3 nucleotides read TGCAGCGTTGGGACTAGCGCCGACGAGCAGTACTTC. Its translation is CSVGTSADEQYF.

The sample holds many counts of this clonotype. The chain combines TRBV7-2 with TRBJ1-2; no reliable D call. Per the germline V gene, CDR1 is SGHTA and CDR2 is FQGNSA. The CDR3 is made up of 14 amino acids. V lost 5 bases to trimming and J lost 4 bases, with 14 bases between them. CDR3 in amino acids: CASSPYLEGYGYTF. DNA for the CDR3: TGTGCCAGCAGCCCTTATCTAGAGGGCTATGGCTACACCTTC.

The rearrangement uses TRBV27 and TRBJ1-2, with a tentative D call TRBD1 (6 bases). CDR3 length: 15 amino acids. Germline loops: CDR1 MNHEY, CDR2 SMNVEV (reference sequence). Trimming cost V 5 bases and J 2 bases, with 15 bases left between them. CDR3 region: CASSPHREGNYGYTF. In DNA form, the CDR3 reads TGTGCCAGCAGTCCGCACAGGGAAGGCAACTATGGCTACACCTTC.

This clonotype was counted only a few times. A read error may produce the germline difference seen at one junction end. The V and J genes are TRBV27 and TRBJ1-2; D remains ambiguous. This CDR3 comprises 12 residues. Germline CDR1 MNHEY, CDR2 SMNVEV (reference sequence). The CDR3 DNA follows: TGTGCCAGCATCGGAGGGCCTTATGGCTACATCTTC. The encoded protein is CASIGGPYGYIF.

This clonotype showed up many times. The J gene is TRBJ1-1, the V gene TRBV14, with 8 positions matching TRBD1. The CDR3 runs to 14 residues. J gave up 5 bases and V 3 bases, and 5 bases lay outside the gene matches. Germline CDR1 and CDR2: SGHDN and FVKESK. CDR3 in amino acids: CASSHKQGGTEAFF. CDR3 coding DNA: TGTGCCAGCAGCCACAAACAGGGGGGGACTGAAGCTTTCTTT.

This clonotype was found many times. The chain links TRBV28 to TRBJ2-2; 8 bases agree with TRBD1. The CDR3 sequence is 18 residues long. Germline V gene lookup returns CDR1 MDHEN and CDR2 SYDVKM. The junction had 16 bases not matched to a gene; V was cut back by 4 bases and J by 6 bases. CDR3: CASSSLHIGQGEAGELFF. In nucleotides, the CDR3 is TGTGCCAGCAGTTCCCTACATATCGGACAGGGTGAAGCCGGGGAGCTGTTTTTT.

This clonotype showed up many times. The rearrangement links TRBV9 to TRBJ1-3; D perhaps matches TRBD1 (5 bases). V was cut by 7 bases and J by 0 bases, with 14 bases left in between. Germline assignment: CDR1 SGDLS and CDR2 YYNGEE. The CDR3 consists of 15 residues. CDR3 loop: CASGGTGSSGNTIYF. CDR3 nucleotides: TGTGCCAGCGGCGGGACTGGTAGCTCTGGAAACACCATATATTTT. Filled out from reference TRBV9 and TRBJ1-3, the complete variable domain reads DSGVTQTPKHLITATGQRVTLRCSPRSGDLSVYWYQQSLDQGLQFLIQYYNGEERAKGNILERFSAQQFPDLHSELNLSSLELGDSALYFCASGGTGSSGNTIYFGEGSWLTVV.

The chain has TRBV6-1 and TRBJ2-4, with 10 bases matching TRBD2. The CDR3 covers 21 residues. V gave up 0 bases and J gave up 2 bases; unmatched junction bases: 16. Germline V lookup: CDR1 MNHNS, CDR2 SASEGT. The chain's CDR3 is CASSEAVLLLAGVGSKNIQYF. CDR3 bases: TGTGCCAGCAGTGAAGCCGTCTTACTGCTAGCGGGAGTGGGTTCCAAAAACATTCAGTACTTC.

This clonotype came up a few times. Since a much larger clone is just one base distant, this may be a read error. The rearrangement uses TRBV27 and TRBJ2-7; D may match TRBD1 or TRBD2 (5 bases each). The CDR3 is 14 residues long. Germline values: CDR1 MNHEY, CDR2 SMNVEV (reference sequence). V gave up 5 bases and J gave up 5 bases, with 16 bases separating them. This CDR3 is CASSADQGRDEQYF. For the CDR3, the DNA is TGTGCCAGCAGTGCCGATCAGGGACGGGACGAGCAGTACTTC.